This passage covers 7 T cell receptor beta chains from one sample sequenced in a study of shared clonotypes between healthy human individuals. As defined, naive CD8 cells were CD45RO-negative and positively selected for CCR7, with terminally differentiated effector memory CD45RA+ cells excluded. The data were produced by immunoSEQ multiplex PCR, yet TCRdb's version contains in-frame clones alone and is incomplete. The sample lists under 2,000,000 clones, roughly 94% seen once, with roughly 1% in the top ten. The sample consisted of naive CD8+ T cells sorted from blood. Source of these receptors: a man aged 18 to 29 in good health.

This chain uses TRBV10-2 with TRBJ2-5; 9 nucleotides align to TRBD1. Germline values: CDR1 WSHSY, CDR2 SAAADI. V was clipped by 6 bases and J by 5 bases; unmatched bases: 19. The CDR3 length is 18 residues. CDR3: CASSDLPRDRVEGETQYF. The CDR3 bases are TGCGCCAGCAGCGATCTCCCGAGGGACAGGGTCGAGGGGGAGACCCAGTACTTC.

This clone was detected once. Within the sample, other DNA sequences also encode this same CDR3. The CDR3 sequence is CASSETLNTEAFF. As DNA, the CDR3 is TGCGCCAGCAGTGAGACACTGAACACTGAAGCTTTCTTT. This chain joins TRBV10-1 and TRBJ1-1; D is unresolved. The germline V and J ends were trimmed by 2 bases and 0 bases, with 4 bases remaining between them. The CDR3 is 13 amino acids. Germline CDR1 WNHNN, CDR2 SYGVQD (reference sequence).

Remarks on this clone: The same CDR3 is also encoded by other DNA sequences in this sample. The chain is built from TRBV9 and TRBJ2-7; D uncertain. With 0 bases removed from V and 4 bases from J, the gap between germline ends came to 11 bases. The CDR3 sequence is 14 residues long. Looked up from germline, CDR1 is SGDLS and CDR2 is YYNGEE. The CDR3 nucleotides read TGTGCCAGCAGCGTAGGTGGATCCCCGTACGAGCAGTACTTC. As protein: CASSVGGSPYEQYF.

This clone was detected once. V and J are TRBV7-9 and TRBJ2-7; possibly TRBD2 for D (6 bases). Trimming stripped 6 bases from V and 6 bases from J, with 21 bases between. This CDR3 spans 15 amino acids. Germline CDR1 and CDR2: SEHNR and FQNEAQ (reference sequence). CDR3 nucleotides: TGTGCCAGCAGACGCCGTCCGGGAGAGTCCGGCGAGCAGTACTTC. Translating it yields CASRRRPGESGEQYF.

Only one count was recorded for this clone. The chain employs TRBV30 and TRBJ2-3; 7 positions match TRBD2. Germline V gene data show CDR1 as GTSNPN and CDR2 as SVGIG (reference sequence). Trimming removed 5 bases from V and 6 bases from J; junction bases left unmatched: 11. This CDR3 is 14 amino acids long. CDR3 sequence (DNA): TGTGCCTGGGCGGGGGAAGCGGGGATTGATACGCAGTATTTT. Amino acids: CAWAGEAGIDTQYF. The whole variable domain, remainder taken from reference TRBV30 and TRBJ2-3, is SQTIHQWPATLVQPVGSPLSLECTVEGTSNPNLYWYRQAAGRGLQLLFYSVGIGQISSEVPQNLSASRPQDRQFILSSKKLLLSDSGFYLCAWAGEAGIDTQYFGPGTRLTVL.

The chain employs TRBV5-1 and TRBJ2-1, with 10 positions matching TRBD2. Per the germline V gene, CDR1 is SGHRS and CDR2 is YFSETQ. Unmatched junction bases numbered 7, after V lost 4 bases and J lost 6 bases. The CDR3 is 15 residues long. The CDR3 DNA reads TGCGCCAGCAGCAGAGCTAGCGGGAGCGTCAATGAGCAGTTCTTC. Protein product: CASSRASGSVNEQFF.

About this clone: Other nucleotide sequences from this sample produce the same CDR3. The chain recombines TRBV5-1 with TRBJ2-7; 10 nucleotides match TRBD1. The V and J ends lost 5 bases and 2 bases, in that order; junction bases with no gene match: 4. This CDR3 is built from 14 residues. The V gene's germline CDR1 is SGHRS and CDR2 YFSETQ. As DNA, the CDR3 is TGCGCCAGCAGTCTGGGGACAGGGGCCTACGAGCAGTACTTC. This codes for CASSLGTGAYEQYF.